This entry lists 10 T cell receptor beta chains sequenced from one sample in a study of CD8 T cells in Susac syndrome. The RNA input was about 0.5 to 1 ug, and it was reverse transcribed with random hexamers. From the immunoSEQ multiplex PCR reads, TCRdb called clonotypes with MiXCR, one entry per CDR3 protein. The table shows around 200,000 distinct CDR3 sequences, with approximately 94% occurring only once. Input material: CD4+ T cells from PBMCs. These receptor sequences come from a human donor with Susac syndrome.

This clonotype was seen a single time. The chain uses TRBV30 and TRBJ2-1; D unresolved. This CDR3 spans 13 amino acids. The V end lost 5 bases, the J end lost 5 bases, and 13 bases lay between the germline ends. Germline V CDR1 and CDR2: GTSNPN, SVGIG (reference sequence). The CDR3 region is CAWVSFLHNEQFF. CDR3 sequence (DNA): TGTGCCTGGGTATCCTTCCTTCACAATGAGCAGTTCTTC.

The rearrangement joins TRBV3-1 to TRBJ1-6; D is possibly TRBD1 (5 bases). The ends were cut back, 1 base at V and 9 bases at J, with 13 bases in the middle. The CDR3 is 15 residues long. Germline V gene data show CDR1 as LGHDT and CDR2 as YNNKEL (reference sequence). CDR3 protein: CASSQVLKGTSPLHF. CDR3 DNA: TGTGCCAGCAGCCAAGTTCTTAAAGGGACTTCACCCCTCCACTTT. The entire variable domain, with the rest obtained from reference TRBV3-1 and TRBJ1-6, is as follows: DTAVSQTPKYLVTQMGNDKSIKCEQNLGHDTMYWYKQDSKKFLKIMFSYNNKELIINETVPNRFSPKSPDKAHLNLHINSLELGDSAVYFCASSQVLKGTSPLHFGNGTRLTVT.

The chain combines TRBV7-2 with TRBJ2-6; possibly TRBD1 or TRBD2 for D (6 bases each). This CDR3 is 17 amino acids long. Trimming removed 5 bases from V and 0 bases from J, with 14 bases in between. CDR1 SGHTA and CDR2 FQGNSA come from the germline V gene. Here the CDR3 DNA reads TGTGCCAGCAGCCCCACGGGGGCGGGCTCTGGGGCCAACGTCCTGACTTTC. This codes for CASSPTGAGSGANVLTF.

The J gene is TRBJ2-7, the V gene TRBV11-2, with D perhaps matching TRBD1 or TRBD2 (5 bases each). Deletions cut 0 bases from V and 5 bases from J, with 14 bases between. This CDR3 is 15 amino acids long. Per the germline V gene, CDR1 is SGHAT and CDR2 is FQNNGV. The CDR3 coding sequence is TGTGCCAGCAGCTTAGACAGCCTTCGGGGCAACGAGCAGTACTTC. Its translation is CASSLDSLRGNEQYF.

The V gene is TRBV6-2 or TRBV6-3, the J gene TRBJ2-1, with D perhaps TRBD1 or TRBD2 (5 bases each). Between the trimmed V and J ends, which lost 3 bases and 7 bases, there was a span of 10 bases. The CDR3 runs 13 residues. Germline V lookup: CDR1 MNHEY, CDR2 SVGEGT. The CDR3 loop is CASSYEGINEQFF. The DNA for the CDR3 is TGTGCCAGCAGTTATGAGGGGATAAATGAGCAGTTCTTC.

J is TRBJ2-7 and V is TRBV20-1, with 7 nucleotides matching TRBD1. Germline V gives CDR1 DFQATT, CDR2 SNEGSKA (reference sequence). V lost 2 bases to trimming and J lost 5 bases; unmatched junction nucleotides: 6. The CDR3 is 13 residues long. The CDR3: CSARLQGPDEQYF. The DNA for the CDR3 is TGCAGTGCTAGACTACAGGGGCCGGACGAGCAGTACTTC.

The gene calls are TRBV19 and TRBJ1-6, with 8 nucleotides matching TRBD1. Germline loops: CDR1 LNHDA, CDR2 SQIVND (reference sequence). V dropped 5 bases and J dropped 7; count of bases not matched to a gene: 7. There are 15 residues in the CDR3. CDR3 protein: CASSAGGVSNSPLHF. CDR3 nucleotides: TGTGCCAGTAGTGCAGGGGGCGTCTCGAATTCACCCCTCCACTTT.

The chain combines TRBV29-1 with TRBJ2-6; 9 positions match TRBD1. V lost 7 bases to trimming and J lost 0 bases; unmatched junction nucleotides: 13. CDR1 is SQVTM, CDR2 ANQGSEA, per germline. The length of the CDR3 is 18 residues. The CDR3 DNA sequence: TGCAGCGGTGGGTGGGGGACAGGGAGGTACTCTGGGGCCAACGTCCTGACTTTC. It yields the protein CSGGWGTGRYSGANVLTF. The full variable domain, completed using reference TRBV29-1 and TRBJ2-6, is SAVISQKPSRDICQRGTSLTIQCQVDSQVTMMFWYRQQPGQSLTLIATANQGSEATYESGFVIDKFPISRPNLTFSTLTVSNMSPEDSSIYLCSGGWGTGRYSGANVLTFGAGSRLTVL.

This clonotype came up once. The chain's CDR3 is CASSLEGRQVDEQYF. CDR3 nucleotide sequence: TGCGCCAGCAGCTTGGAGGGTCGGCAGGTGGACGAGCAGTACTTC. The genes are TRBV5-1 and TRBJ2-7; D call uncertain. CDR1 SGHRS and CDR2 YFSETQ come from the germline V gene. Trimming cost V 0 bases and J 5 bases, with 15 bases left between them. The CDR3 is 15 amino acids. Using reference TRBV5-1 and TRBJ2-7 for the parts outside the CDR3, the full variable domain is KAGVTQTPRYLIKTRGQQVTLSCSPISGHRSVSWYQQTPGQGLQFLFEYFSETQRNKGNFPGRFSGRQFSNSRSEMNVSTLELGDSALYLCASSLEGRQVDEQYFGPGTRLTVT.

The V gene is TRBV7-9, the J gene TRBJ1-6; D is ambiguous. V was clipped by 0 bases and J by 9 bases, with 3 bases between them. This CDR3 spans 12 amino acids. CDR1 is SEHNR and CDR2 is FQNEAQ in the germline V gene (reference sequence). The CDR3 sequence: CASSLAGSPLHF. For the CDR3, the DNA is TGTGCCAGCAGCTTAGCGGGTTCACCCCTCCACTTT.